Listed here are 4 T cell receptor beta chains from one sample, sequenced in a study of somatic mutations in cytotoxic T cells in rheumatoid arthritis. Data came from immunoSEQ multiplex PCR; TCRdb stores just in-frame clones and leaves some out. This table holds about 17,000 clones, around 80% found once. The sequencing sample was made of CD8+ T cells sorted from blood. These receptors were collected from an adult with rheumatoid arthritis.

The chain recombines TRBV27 with TRBJ2-7, with a tentative D call TRBD1 (6 bases). The CDR3 spans 14 residues. CDR1 MNHEY and CDR2 SMNVEV come from the germline V gene (reference sequence). V was shortened by 3 bases and J by 3 bases, with 12 bases between the two germline ends. Here the CDR3 DNA reads TGTGCCAGCAGTTTGGTGGGGGCCCTCTACGAGCAGTACTTC. Its translation is CASSLVGALYEQYF.

J is TRBJ1-6 and V is TRBV6-1; D may be TRBD1 (5 bases). The CDR3 sequence is 15 residues long. Between the trimmed V and J ends, which lost 3 bases and 7 bases, there was a span of 13 bases. Germline V lookup: CDR1 MNHNS, CDR2 SASEGT. The CDR3 bases are TGTGCCAGCAGTGACCGGACCGGGGGAAATTCACCCCTCCACTTT. Translation gives CASSDRTGGNSPLHF.

The gene calls are TRBV5-1 and TRBJ1-1; maybe TRBD1 (6 bases). The length of the CDR3 is 15 residues. Germline assignment: CDR1 SGHRS and CDR2 YFSETQ. V lost 4 bases to trimming and J lost 5 bases, with 18 bases between them. CDR3 sequence: CASSPYRAVGTEAFF. Here the CDR3 DNA reads TGCGCCAGCAGCCCTTACAGGGCTGTGGGGACTGAAGCTTTCTTT. Using reference TRBV5-1 and TRBJ1-1 for the parts outside the CDR3, the full variable domain is KAGVTQTPRYLIKTRGQQVTLSCSPISGHRSVSWYQQTPGQGLQFLFEYFSETQRNKGNFPGRFSGRQFSNSRSEMNVSTLELGDSALYLCASSPYRAVGTEAFFGQGTRLTVV.

The chain has TRBV6-4 and TRBJ2-3, with 13 bases identical to TRBD2. CDR1 is MRHNA and CDR2 is SNTAGT in the germline V gene. There are 15 residues in the CDR3. Unmatched junction bases numbered 6, after V lost 3 bases and J lost 9 bases. For the CDR3, the DNA is TGTGCCAGCAGTGAAAGTACTAGCGGGGGGGCCACGCAGTATTTT. It translates to CASSESTSGGATQYF.